The entry below gives a single T cell receptor beta chain sequence along with its context. The record originates from a study of blood T cell repertoires in COVID-19. Sequencing was performed with immunoSEQ multiplex PCR; in TCRdb, only in-frame clones are kept and a portion is missing. The table has about 300,000 clones, about 83% seen once. The germline gives CDR1 MDHEN, CDR2 SYDVKM. With 7 bases removed from V and 4 bases from J, the gap between germline ends came to 23 bases. The CDR3 length is 18 residues. The chain combines TRBV28 with TRBJ1-6, with a possible D match to TRBD1 (5 bases). Sequences were obtained from peripheral blood. This TCR was recovered from a woman aged 50 to 60 with acute or convalescent COVID-19. The CDR3 spells CASTLVLSPGLYNSPLHF. Written as DNA, the CDR3 is TGTGCCAGCACCCTGGTGCTTTCTCCGGGACTGTATAATTCACCCCTCCACTTT.